This paragraph reports one T cell receptor (beta chain). What antigen it recognizes has not been identified. Base qualities are missing; no much larger clone stands one base away. Collaborating institutions collected whole blood in K2EDTA tubes following their own protocols. For TCRbeta analysis, collaborators shipped samples in one of three forms: frozen whole blood, isolated PBMCs, or DNA extracted from either of those sample types. TCRbeta CDR3 regions were amplified from genomic DNA by means of the immunoSEQ Assay, a bias-controlled multiplex PCR. Per the authors' processing: Within the assay, amplification of reference gene primers was used to estimate how many nucleated cells each sample contained. To quantify the absolute abundance of each unique TCRbeta CDR3 rearrangement, sequence reads were collapsed and filtered. For each sample, productive Simpson clonality was calculated as the square root of Simpson's diversity index over productive rearrangements. TCRdb limited this immuneACCESS table to in-frame rearrangements with V and J called. A share of clones is missing; checked studies link under half to unresolved V genes, and the rest is unexplained. V and J calls and clone size are as listed in that table; D and trimming were resolved from the DNA. Counted in this sample were 160,000 or so clones; around nine tenths of them appeared once. The top ten hold under 2.5% of the sample.

Counted from cysteine to phenylalanine, this CDR3 has 16 amino acids. Just the 48-base CDR3 DNA is kept, in frame starting at base 1. From the germline V gene, CDR1 is KGHSH and CDR2 is LQKENI. The germline ends are 16 bases apart after V is trimmed by 5 bases and J by 0 bases. These data originate in a study of blood T cell repertoires in COVID-19 (dated by TCRdb to 2018 to 2020). About the study as a whole: Collaborator samples came from the United States, Italy and Spain and covered acute and convalescent phases of COVID-19. The samples were drawn from two sources: the first 160 participants of the ongoing ImmuneRACE study, and 1,000 to 1,500 subjects contributed by 6 global collaborators. Sample metadata almost always included a de-identified subject ID, COVID-19 status, age in years and sex. A freely available public database, intended as a resource for researchers studying the immune response to SARS-CoV-2, is where the repertoires were released. Deeply sampled blood TCRbeta repertoires from subjects exposed to, actively infected with, or recovered from COVID-19 were included in the dataset. The material from the prospective study consisted of cDNA or gDNA derived from T cells, B-cell-depleted T cells, or PBMCs. Where available, HLA class I and class II types were obtained from metadata supplied by the sample provider rather than from assay-based typing.

Broader findings and caveats from the paper: Clinical and demographic metadata were provided uncurated, with the amount varying by source and participant.

The chain employs TRBV18 and TRBJ1-2; 6 matching bases give a weak D call of TRBD1. The material sequenced was peripheral blood. This clonotype originated in a woman between 70 and 85 years old with acute or convalescent COVID-19. Here is the DNA: TGTGCCAGCTCATCCGCGCGACAGGTCGCTAACTATGGCTACACCTTC. Its protein product is CASSSARQVANYGYTF.